This T cell receptor (beta chain) is drawn from a study of blood T cell repertoires in COVID-19. As for the study in general: The origin of the acute and convalescent COVID-19 samples was the United States, Italy and Spain. From T cells, B-cell-depleted T cells, or PBMCs came the material, which was cDNA or gDNA.

The CDR3 contains 15 residues. Trimming took off 3 bases at V and 0 bases at J, with 9 bases between the two ends. Germline loops: CDR1 MNHNS, CDR2 SASEGT. Study processing details: Reference gene primer amplification gave estimated nucleated cell counts. Some clones are missing from TCRdb's copy, which holds only in-frame ones; the method was immunoSEQ multiplex PCR. V and J calls and clone size are as listed in that table; D and trimming were resolved from the DNA. Among 110,000 or so clones listed, about 78% were seen once. This clone turned up a few times. This receptor was taken from a human donor in a cohort sampled during active or convalescent COVID-19. The sequencing input was peripheral blood. V and J are TRBV6-1 and TRBJ2-4; tentatively, D is TRBD1 (6 bases). The CDR3 DNA reads TGTGCCAGCAGTGATTCAGGGGTAGCCAAAAACATTCAGTACTTC. This translates into CASSDSGVAKNIQYF.